The 13 T cell receptor beta chains presented below share a single source sample, sequenced in a study of cytomegalovirus exposure and HLA in healthy donors. Use of 60 Vbeta and 13 Jbeta primers characterized the PCR. The protocol was immunoSEQ multiplex PCR, while the TCRdb copy is restricted to in-frame clones and leaves out a portion. The sample contains approximately 110,000 clones, around 78% of which appear only once. Sequenced: PBMCs. All receptors come from a man aged 50-60 years in good health and CMV-seronegative.

The chain employs TRBV6-5 and TRBJ1-2, with 7 bases lining up with TRBD1. Germline V gives CDR1 MNHEY, CDR2 SVGAGI. V was pared by 0 bases and J by 0 bases, with 4 bases of the junction left unmatched. CDR3 length equals 16 residues. As DNA, the CDR3 is TGTGCCAGCAGTTACTCAGAGGGGGCCCCTAACTATGGCTACACCTTC. Encoded protein: CASSYSEGAPNYGYTF.

The rearrangement joins TRBV15 to TRBJ1-6; D is uncertain. The V gene's germline CDR1 is LNHNV and CDR2 YYDKDF (reference sequence). There are 16 residues in the CDR3. Trimming shortened V by 0 bases and J by 7 bases, and 13 bases separated the two germline ends. The chain's CDR3 is CATSRDHPGTNSPLHF. The DNA of the CDR3 is TGTGCCACCAGCAGAGATCATCCAGGAACCAATTCACCCCTCCACTTT.

V gene TRBV6-1 combines with J gene TRBJ2-5; TRBD2 matches 9 bases. CDR3 size: 16 residues. J lost 4 bases, V lost 3 bases, and 9 bases had no gene match. Germline V gives CDR1 MNHNS, CDR2 SASEGT. CDR3 in amino acids: CASSDLLGGGAETQYF. CDR3 nucleotides: TGTGCCAGCAGTGACCTTCTCGGCGGGGGGGCAGAGACCCAGTACTTC.

J is TRBJ2-5 and V is TRBV19; 14 bases are shared with TRBD2. Unmatched junction bases numbered 4, after V lost 5 bases and J lost 2 bases. The CDR3 sequence is 16 residues long. CDR1 is LNHDA, CDR2 SQIVND, per germline (reference sequence). In DNA form, the CDR3 reads TGTGCCAGTAGTTCGGGACTAGCGGGGGAGCAAGAGACCCAGTACTTC. Encoded protein: CASSSGLAGEQETQYF.

This clone came up a few times. The genes are TRBV6-1 and TRBJ1-3; D uncertain. The V end was cut by 6 bases, the J end by 1 base, with 10 bases between. CDR3 length: 14 amino acids. CDR1 MNHNS and CDR2 SASEGT come from the germline V gene. The CDR3 loop reads CASSQRGSGNTIYF. CDR3 in DNA: TGTGCCAGCAGCCAACGGGGATCTGGAAACACCATATATTTT.

The chain combines TRBV5-5 with TRBJ2-7, with 7 bases lining up with TRBD1. The CDR3 covers 16 residues. V was pared by 5 bases and J by 0 bases, with 11 bases of the junction left unmatched. CDR1 is SGHKS, CDR2 YYEKEE, per germline (reference sequence). The CDR3 region has the DNA TGTGCCAGCAGGCCGCCGGGACAGCTAAGCTCCTACGAGCAGTACGTC. Residues: CASRPPGQLSSYEQYV.

Remarks on this clone: This sample also contains other DNA sequences that code for the same CDR3. The chain uses TRBV5-1 and TRBJ1-4, with TRBD1 identical over 8 bases. The CDR3 spans 13 residues. Germline V gives CDR1 SGHRS, CDR2 YFSETQ. J lost 8 bases, V lost 2 bases, and 2 bases had no gene match. This CDR3 reads CASSLQGGEKLFF. The CDR3, as DNA: TGCGCCAGCAGCTTACAGGGGGGCGAAAAACTGTTTTTT.

J is TRBJ1-1 and V is TRBV19; D unresolved. The V end lost 3 bases, the J end lost 5 bases, and 10 bases lay between the germline ends. Germline V gene data show CDR1 as LNHDA and CDR2 as SQIVND (reference sequence). CDR3 size: 13 residues. CDR3 sequence: CASSITTRTEAFF. In DNA, the CDR3 is TGTGCCAGTAGTATCACGACGAGGACTGAAGCTTTCTTT.

This chain uses TRBV18 with TRBJ2-5, with 10 bases fitting TRBD1. With V trimmed by 10 bases and J by 4 bases, 12 bases remained unmatched. The CDR3 spans 15 residues. The germline CDR1 and CDR2 sequences are KGHSH and LQKENI. As DNA, the CDR3 is TGTGCCACCGCCTCCGGGACAGGGGCGTCAGAGACCCAGTACTTC. Translating gives CATASGTGASETQYF.

The rearrangement uses TRBV4-3 and TRBJ1-5; 11 bases align to TRBD1. J gave up 4 bases and V 3 bases, and 2 bases lay outside the gene matches. Germline CDR1 and CDR2: LGHNA and YSLEER. There are 15 residues in the CDR3. The CDR3 DNA is TGCGCCAGCAGCCACGGGACAGGGGGGAATCAGCCCCAGCATTTT. Translating gives CASSHGTGGNQPQHF.

This rearrangement joins TRBV21-1 to TRBJ2-1; the table assigns TRBD2, which was not confirmed against the DNA. TRBV21-1 constitutes a pseudogene. The length of the CDR3 is 18 residues. For the CDR3, the DNA is TGTGCCAGCAGCAAAAGGGCCCAGGAGCGGGGGGGCGGTGGTGAGCAGTTCTTC. It is translated as CASSKRAQERGGGGEQFF.

The chain couples TRBV7-9 to TRBJ2-2; D may be TRBD1 (6 bases). V was cut by 11 bases and J by 5 bases, with 18 bases left in between. Germline V gives CDR1 SEHNR, CDR2 FQNEAQ (reference sequence). This CDR3 has 14 residues. The CDR3 DNA follows: TGTGCCGGGACACCGGGAACAAGTACCGGGGAGCTGTTTTTT. Translated: CAGTPGTSTGELFF. Based on the CDR3 plus reference TRBV7-9 and TRBJ2-2, the full variable domain is DTGVSQNPRHKITKRGQNVTFRCDPISEHNRLYWYRQTLGQGPEFLTYFQNEAQLEKSRLLSDRFSAERPKGSFSTLEIQRTEQGDSAMYLCAGTPGTSTGELFFGEGSRLTVL.

V gene TRBV7-3 combines with J gene TRBJ1-1; TRBD1 agrees at 7 bases. Trimming removed 5 bases from V and 3 bases from J; junction bases left unmatched: 6. Germline CDR1 SGHTA, CDR2 FQGTGA. CDR3 length: 14 residues. The CDR3 coding sequence is TGTGCCAGCAGCGGAGGGGGCCGCGACACTGAAGCTTTCTTT. Translation gives CASSGGGRDTEAFF. Together with reference TRBV7-3 and TRBJ1-1, the CDR3 gives the full variable domain: GAGVSQTPSNKVTEKGKYVELRCDPISGHTALYWYRQSLGQGPEFLIYFQGTGAADDSGLPNDRFFAVRPEGSVSTLKIQRTERGDSAVYLCASSGGGRDTEAFFGQGTRLTVV.